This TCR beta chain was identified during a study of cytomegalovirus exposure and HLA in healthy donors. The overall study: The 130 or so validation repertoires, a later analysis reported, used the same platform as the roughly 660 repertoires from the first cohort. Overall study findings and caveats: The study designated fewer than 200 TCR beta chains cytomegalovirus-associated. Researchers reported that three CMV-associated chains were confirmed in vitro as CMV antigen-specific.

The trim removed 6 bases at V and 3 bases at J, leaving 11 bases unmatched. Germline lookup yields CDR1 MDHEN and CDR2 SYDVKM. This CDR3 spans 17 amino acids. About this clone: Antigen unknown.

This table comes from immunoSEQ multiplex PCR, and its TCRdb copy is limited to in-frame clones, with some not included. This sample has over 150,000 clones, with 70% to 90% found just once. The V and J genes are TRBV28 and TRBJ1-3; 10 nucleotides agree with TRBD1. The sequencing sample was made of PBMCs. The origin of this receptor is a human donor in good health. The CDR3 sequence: CASRGTGASRSGNTIYF. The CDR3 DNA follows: TGTGCCAGCAGGGGGACAGGGGCCTCTCGAAGTGGAAACACCATATATTTT.